Listed below are T cell receptor beta chains from one sample, sequenced in a study of neurological immune-mediated disorders. TCRdb used MiXCR to reprocess the 5' RACE reads, holding one entry per CDR3 protein. The top ten clones hold around 4% of a sample with 35,000 to 40,000 distinct CDR3 sequences, 8.5% to 14% of them seen once. Source material: PBMCs. These receptors all come from a man in his sixties with HTLV-1-associated myelopathy (HAM/TSP). Both conserved end residues are part of each CDR3.

V: TRBV5-1; length: 15; J: TRBJ2-2; CDR3: CASSWGDSYTGELFF
V: TRBV20-1; length: 14; J: TRBJ2-1; CDR3: CSATAGNRGNEQFF
V: TRBV2; length: 13; J: TRBJ2-7; CDR3: CASSEGFAYEQYF
V: TRBV6-1; length: 13; J: TRBJ2-7; CDR3: CASSEAGQYEQYF
V: TRBV15; length: 16; J: TRBJ2-1; CDR3: CATSRGPGAGHNEQFF
V: TRBV3-1; length: 15; J: TRBJ2-2; CDR3: CASSGRQRGTGELFF
V: TRBV28; length: 15; J: TRBJ2-5; CDR3: CASSRGERIQETQYF
V: TRBV28; length: 14; J: TRBJ2-3; CDR3: CASKGRAWADTQYF
V: TRBV20-1; length: 15; J: TRBJ2-5; CDR3: CSASEGALLQETQYF
V: TRBV27; length: 13; J: TRBJ1-3; CDR3: CASRGLSGNTIYF
V: TRBV6-5; length: 15; J: TRBJ1-5; CDR3: CASSFSQWAVKPQHF
V: TRBV20-1; length: 13; J: TRBJ1-6; CDR3: CSARGDPNSPLHF
V: TRBV7-2; length: 16; J: TRBJ2-7; CDR3: CASSLVSGPSSYEQYF
V: TRBV12-3/TRBV12-4; length: 17; J: TRBJ2-1; CDR3: CASSFRLAGGPNNEQFF
V: TRBV19; length: 17; J: TRBJ2-3; CDR3: CASSTRIGTGVTQTQYF
V: TRBV20-1; length: 11; J: TRBJ2-1; CDR3: CSARDRYEQFF
V: TRBV6-2/TRBV6-3; length: 16; J: TRBJ2-7; CDR3: CASSYSQARITYEQYF
V: TRBV5-1; length: 21; J: TRBJ2-2; CDR3: CASSVPGLAAASFANTGELFF
V: TRBV20-1; length: 14; J: TRBJ2-5; CDR3: CSARKAMAQETQYF
V: TRBV3-1; length: 17; J: TRBJ2-2; CDR3: CASPNGTSGRVSRELFF
V: TRBV21-1; length: 19; J: TRBJ1-3; CDR3: CASSKVQYRLFFSGNTIYF
V: TRBV5-1; length: 14; J: TRBJ2-7; CDR3: CASNLWQSSYEQYF
V: TRBV7-9; length: 17; J: TRBJ2-7; CDR3: CASSPTALGAGAYEQYF
V: TRBV5-1; length: 15; J: TRBJ1-5; CDR3: CASSLDGIGNQPQHF